These T cell receptor beta chains were read from a single sample in a study of response to subunit inactivated influenza vaccine. TCRdb ran MiXCR on the RT-PCR reads and lists one entry per CDR3 protein. The data show about 520,000 distinct CDR3 sequences, roughly 7.9% seen once. The sample was PBMCs from blood, taken around 25 months after vaccination. The receptors here all came from a man aged 50 to 69 who received an inactivated influenza vaccine. Both conserved end residues are trimmed from each CDR3.

v_call	j_call	cdr3_aa
TRBV6-1	TRBJ2-1	ASTQTGGHNEQF
TRBV12-3/TRBV12-4	TRBJ2-1	ASSFDAGGIYNEQF
TRBV6-2/TRBV6-3	TRBJ2-7	ASSLGTGSPFEQY
TRBV28	TRBJ1-5	ASSLLGLGQPQH
TRBV5-1	TRBJ2-3	ASGVSGGYTDTQY
TRBV5-1	TRBJ2-2	ASSLGDTNTGELF
TRBV5-1	TRBJ2-7	ASSDPGGYEQY
TRBV7-2	TRBJ2-5	ASSLFETQY
TRBV12-3/TRBV12-4	TRBJ2-3	ASSGGGSTQY
TRBV4-3	TRBJ2-7	ASSQGTGTEGYEQY
TRBV16	TRBJ1-4	ASSQSRGNNEKLF
TRBV5-5	TRBJ2-1	ASSLGLAGVEQF
TRBV11-2	TRBJ2-2	ASSPRGRAGTGELF
TRBV20-1	TRBJ1-2	SAQGPSDGYT
TRBV20-1	TRBJ2-7	SARDPNRGRLYEQY
TRBV5-1	TRBJ2-3	ASSFGSGGIRDTQY
TRBV11-2	TRBJ2-1	ASSPGSGNEQF
TRBV4-1	TRBJ1-2	ASSHLGQGRDYGYT
TRBV27	TRBJ1-1	ASSHDLGVNTEAF
TRBV11-2	TRBJ2-5	ASSLGFAASETQY
TRBV9	TRBJ1-3	ASSVSAGAGNTIY
TRBV7-6	TRBJ2-5	ASSSVGGGETQY
TRBV20-1	TRBJ2-3	SARPLAGGHKDTQY
TRBV6-5	TRBJ1-6	ASSYSTGAGSSYNSPLH
TRBV4-2	TRBJ1-5	ASSQTEGNQPQH
TRBV10-3	TRBJ2-3	AISESGRGRLTADTQY
TRBV12-3/TRBV12-4	TRBJ2-1	ASSLALGLAGPLRQQF
TRBV29-1	TRBJ1-1	SVDSSRGTEAF
TRBV6-5	TRBJ2-4	ASSSIGASPKNIQY
TRBV12-3/TRBV12-4	TRBJ2-1	ASRASGRGDEQF
TRBV29-1	TRBJ1-1	SVETAPLSEAF
TRBV6-5	TRBJ1-1	ASSYSNVRTEAF
TRBV20-1	TRBJ2-7	SAPLHSGSKNEQY
TRBV20-1	TRBJ2-7	SARRTGINSEQY
TRBV20-1	TRBJ2-7	SAPLQAPYEQY
TRBV6-1	TRBJ2-3	ATWRNRGRPDTQY
TRBV6-2/TRBV6-3	TRBJ2-2	ATQKTVNTGELF
TRBV4-2	TRBJ2-7	ASSPYAEDSNYEQY
TRBV30	TRBJ1-2	AWRRDRAAYGYT
TRBV20-1	TRBJ2-7	SAPPSEFTGKVYEQY
TRBV23-1	TRBJ2-7	ASRRDRGFYYEQY
TRBV28	TRBJ2-1	ASSLEKAGISYNEQF